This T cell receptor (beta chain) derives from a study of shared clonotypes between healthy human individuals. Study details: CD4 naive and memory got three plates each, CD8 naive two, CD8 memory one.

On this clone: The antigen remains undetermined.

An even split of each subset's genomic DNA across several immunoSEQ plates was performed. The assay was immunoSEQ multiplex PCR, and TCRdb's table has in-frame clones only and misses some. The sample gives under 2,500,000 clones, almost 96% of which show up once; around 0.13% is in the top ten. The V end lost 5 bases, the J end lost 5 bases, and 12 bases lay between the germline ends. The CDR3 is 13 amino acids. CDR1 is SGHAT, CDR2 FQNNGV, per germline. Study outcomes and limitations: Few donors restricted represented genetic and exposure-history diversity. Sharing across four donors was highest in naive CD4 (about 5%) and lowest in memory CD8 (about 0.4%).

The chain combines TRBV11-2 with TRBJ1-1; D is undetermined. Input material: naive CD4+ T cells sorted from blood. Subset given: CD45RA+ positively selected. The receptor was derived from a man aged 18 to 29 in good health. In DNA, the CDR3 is TGTGCCAGCAGCCCCTCGGGCGCAACTGAAGCTTTCTTT. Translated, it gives CASSPSGATEAFF. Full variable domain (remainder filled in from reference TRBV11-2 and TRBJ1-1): EAGVAQSPRYKIIEKRQSVAFWCNPISGHATLYWYQQILGQGPKLLIQFQNNGVVDDSQLPKDRFSAERLKGVDSTLKIQPAKLEDSAVYLCASSPSGATEAFFGQGTRLTVV.